A single T cell receptor beta chain is shown here with its context. This sample is part of a study of blood T cell repertoires in COVID-19. Study context: Acute and convalescent COVID-19 samples came from the United States, Italy and Spain.

Germline V gene lookup returns CDR1 SQVTM and CDR2 ANQGSEA. This CDR3 is built from 13 residues. Trimming removed 7 bases from V and 1 base from J, with 13 bases in between. In the original workflow: Estimated nucleated cell counts came from reference gene primer amplification. Repertoires were generated with immunoSEQ multiplex PCR, while TCRdb's copy carries only in-frame clones and drops some. V and J calls plus clone size are reproduced from that table; the DNA served to infer D and trimming. The table records about 440,000 clones, 70% to 90% of them present only once. The study drew participants aged about 18 to 95 years from 24 US areas. Cohort assignment relied on participant-reported clinical history.

The gene calls are TRBV29-1 and TRBJ1-1, with D possibly matching TRBD1 (6 bases). The sequencing sample was made of PBMCs or T cells enriched from blood (not recorded which). The clonotype originates from a woman aged 18-29 years with acute COVID-19. The CDR3 DNA is TGCAGCGCAATAAAGACAGGGAACACTGAAGCTTTCTTT. Its translation is CSAIKTGNTEAFF.